This entry lists 18 T cell receptor beta chains sequenced from one sample in a study of T cell changes during pregnancy in multiple sclerosis. Here immunoSEQ multiplex PCR was the method, and the copy in TCRdb shows in-frame clones only, minus some. This table has tens of thousands of clones, approximately 89% appearing once. Sequenced material: peripheral blood, taken in the second trimester of pregnancy. The receptor source for this set is a female donor with multiple sclerosis, enrolled in a pregnancy study.

The rearrangement links TRBV7-8 to TRBJ1-2; TRBD1 is a possible D gene (6 bases). Germline CDR1 SGHVS, CDR2 FQNEAQ. V was pared by 4 bases and J by 6 bases, with 21 bases between. The CDR3 is 16 amino acids. CDR3 residues: CASSSRGGPLLNGYTF. DNA of the CDR3: TGTGCCAGCAGCTCAAGGGGGGGCCCTCTTCTAAATGGCTACACCTTC. Looking up the rest from reference TRBV7-8 and TRBJ1-2 gives the full variable domain: GAGVSQSPRYKVAKRGQDVALRCDPISGHVSLFWYQQALGQGPEFLTYFQNEAQLDKSGLPSDRFFAERPEGSVSTLKIQRTQQEDSAVYLCASSSRGGPLLNGYTFGSGTRLTVV.

This clone showed up just a few times. This chain connects TRBV30 to TRBJ1-1; D remains unclear. The CDR3 length is 12 residues. V was cut by 4 bases and J by 1 base, with 7 bases left in between. CDR1 is GTSNPN, CDR2 SVGIG, per germline (reference sequence). The CDR3: CAWIPGNTEAFF. In DNA form, the CDR3 reads TGTGCCTGGATCCCGGGGAACACTGAAGCTTTCTTT. Combining the CDR3 with reference TRBV30 and TRBJ1-1 gives the whole variable domain SQTIHQWPATLVQPVGSPLSLECTVEGTSNPNLYWYRQAAGRGLQLLFYSVGIGQISSEVPQNLSASRPQDRQFILSSKKLLLSDSGFYLCAWIPGNTEAFFGQGTRLTVV.

This sequence joins TRBV6-4 and TRBJ2-1; 9 bases map to TRBD2. The germline V gene encodes CDR1 MRHNA and CDR2 SNTAGT. The CDR3 length is 15 residues. Trimming took 4 bases from V and 4 from J; bases not matched to a gene: 5. The CDR3 loop is CASSVETSGYNEQFF. For the CDR3, the DNA is TGTGCCAGCAGTGTAGAGACTAGCGGATACAATGAGCAGTTCTTC.

J is TRBJ2-1 and V is TRBV5-1; a weak D match, TRBD2 (7 bases). Between the trimmed V and J ends, which lost 5 bases and 8 bases, there was a span of 20 bases. CDR3 length: 15 amino acids. From germline, CDR1 is SGHRS and CDR2 YFSETQ. CDR3 protein: CASRAGVGGLDEQFF. CDR3 bases: TGCGCCAGCAGGGCCGGAGTGGGGGGGCTCGATGAGCAGTTCTTC.

The chain couples TRBV30 to TRBJ2-3; the match to TRBD2 covers 9 bases. In germline, CDR1 is GTSNPN, CDR2 SVGIG (reference sequence). The CDR3 sequence is 14 residues long. J lost 5 bases, V lost 4 bases, and 7 bases had no gene match. The CDR3 DNA is TGTGCCTGGACCCAAGCGGGAGGCGGAGATACGCAGTATTTT. This encodes CAWTQAGGGDTQYF. Full variable domain (rest looked up from reference TRBV30 and TRBJ2-3): SQTIHQWPATLVQPVGSPLSLECTVEGTSNPNLYWYRQAAGRGLQLLFYSVGIGQISSEVPQNLSASRPQDRQFILSSKKLLLSDSGFYLCAWTQAGGGDTQYFGPGTRLTVL.

The chain has TRBV19 and TRBJ2-5, with 10 bases aligning to TRBD2. Germline lookup yields CDR1 LNHDA and CDR2 SQIVND (reference sequence). The CDR3 extends over 13 amino acids. Losses at the gene ends were 6 bases for V and 5 bases for J; bases not matched to a gene: 3. DNA of the CDR3: TGTGCCAGTAGCGAGCGGGAGGGGGAGACCCAGTACTTC. Translated: CASSEREGETQYF. The variable domain in full, completed from reference TRBV19 and TRBJ2-5, reads DGGITQSPKYLFRKEGQNVTLSCEQNLNHDAMYWYRQDPGQGLRLIYYSQIVNDFQKGDIAEGYSVSREKKESFPLTVTSAQKNPTAFYLCASSEREGETQYFGPGTRLLVL.

DNA of the CDR3: TGTGCCAGCAGCCGCGGACTAGCGGGCTACGAGCAGTACTTC. Translation gives CASSRGLAGYEQYF. The chain joins TRBV7-2 to TRBJ2-7, with 11 bases fitting TRBD2. CDR1 and CDR2 (germline): SGHTA, FQGNSA. The V and J ends lost 5 bases and 3 bases, in that order; junction bases with no gene match: 3. CDR3 length: 14 residues. The whole variable domain, remainder taken from reference TRBV7-2 and TRBJ2-7, is GAGVSQSPSNKVTEKGKDVELRCDPISGHTALYWYRQSLGQGLEFLIYFQGNSAPDKSGLPSDRFSAERTGGSVSTLTIQRTQQEDSAVYLCASSRGLAGYEQYFGPGTRLTVT.

J is TRBJ1-4 and V is TRBV19; possible D gene TRBD1, 5 bases. Germline CDR1 reads LNHDA; CDR2 reads SQIVND (reference sequence). This CDR3 contains 13 residues. V lost 5 bases, J lost 4 bases, and 8 bases lay in between. CDR3 loop: CASSSGGNEKLFF. Written as DNA, the CDR3 is TGTGCCAGTAGTTCCGGGGGTAATGAAAAACTGTTTTTT.

V usage is TRBV5-1 and J usage is TRBJ1-6; D ambiguous. Germline lookup yields CDR1 SGHRS and CDR2 YFSETQ. The CDR3 is made up of 14 amino acids. Between the trimmed V and J ends, which lost 0 bases and 6 bases, there was a span of 7 bases. CDR3 nucleotides: TGCGCCAGCAGCTTGGAGCGGGGTAATTCACCCCTCCACTTT. Its protein is CASSLERGNSPLHF.

The V call is TRBV7-2, the J call TRBJ1-1, with D tentatively TRBD1 (5 bases). The V end lost 3 bases, the J end lost 5 bases, and 10 bases lay between the germline ends. CDR3 length: 13 amino acids. Looked up from germline, CDR1 is SGHTA and CDR2 is FQGNSA. The CDR3 nucleotides are TGTGCCAGCAGCTTTACCCGGGGGACTGAAGCTTTCTTT. Translated: CASSFTRGTEAFF.

This chain joins TRBV18 and TRBJ1-2; TRBD1 aligns across 7 bases. Germline V gene lookup returns CDR1 KGHSH and CDR2 LQKENI. The CDR3 contains 15 residues. Losses at the gene ends were 3 bases for V and 4 bases for J; bases not matched to a gene: 8. DNA of the CDR3: TGTGCCAGCTCACCTATGGACAGGAGTCCCTATGGCTACACCTTC. It translates to CASSPMDRSPYGYTF.

The V gene is TRBV30, the J gene TRBJ2-3; 10 bases map to TRBD1. With 5 bases clipped from V and 11 bases from J, the junction kept 10 bases outside the gene matches. Germline assignment: CDR1 GTSNPN and CDR2 SVGIG (reference sequence). CDR3 length: 13 amino acids. The CDR3 region is CAWCGTGDIKQYF. CDR3 sequence (DNA): TGTGCCTGGTGCGGGACAGGGGACATTAAGCAGTATTTT.

This chain links TRBV18 with TRBJ2-3; TRBD2 matches 9 bases. V was pared by 3 bases and J by 2 bases, with 6 bases of the junction left unmatched. CDR3 length: 16 amino acids. Germline V gene sequence: CDR1 KGHSH, CDR2 LQKENI. The CDR3 protein is CASSPRLAANTDTQYF. Written as DNA, the CDR3 is TGTGCCAGCTCACCCCGACTAGCGGCAAACACAGATACGCAGTATTTT.

This sequence joins TRBV5-1 and TRBJ2-1, with D maybe TRBD1 (6 bases). The germline CDR1 and CDR2 sequences are SGHRS and YFSETQ. V was trimmed by 2 bases and J by 0 bases, leaving 9 bases between them. The CDR3 is 15 amino acids. The CDR3, as DNA: TGCGCCAGCAGCTTAGACAGGACCTCCTACAATGAGCAGTTCTTC. This sequence encodes CASSLDRTSYNEQFF. The full variable domain, rest sourced from reference TRBV5-1 and TRBJ2-1, is KAGVTQTPRYLIKTRGQQVTLSCSPISGHRSVSWYQQTPGQGLQFLFEYFSETQRNKGNFPGRFSGRQFSNSRSEMNVSTLELGDSALYLCASSLDRTSYNEQFFGPGTRLTVL.

V and J are TRBV19 and TRBJ2-1; tentative D call: TRBD1 (5 bases). V was shortened by 5 bases and J by 4 bases, with 6 bases between the two germline ends. Germline assignment: CDR1 LNHDA and CDR2 SQIVND (reference sequence). CDR3 size: 12 residues. CDR3 loop: CASSSGYNEQFF. The CDR3 DNA sequence: TGTGCCAGTAGTTCAGGGTACAATGAGCAGTTCTTC.

Remarks on this clone: Other DNA sequences in the sample encode the same CDR3. The V gene is TRBV5-1, the J gene TRBJ2-5; the match to TRBD2 covers 11 bases. There are 15 residues in the CDR3. The germline CDR1 and CDR2 sequences are SGHRS and YFSETQ. Germline trimming cut 5 bases from V and 3 bases from J; bases unmatched to any gene: 6. The CDR3 bases are TGCGCCAGCAGTCTTGGGACTAGCGGAAAAGAGACCCAGTACTTC. It yields the protein CASSLGTSGKETQYF.

This chain connects TRBV5-1 to TRBJ1-2; 7 positions match TRBD1. This CDR3 spans 15 amino acids. The trim removed 0 bases at V and 5 bases at J, leaving 7 bases unmatched. From germline, CDR1 is SGHRS and CDR2 YFSETQ. The CDR3 DNA follows: TGCGCCAGCAGCTTGGGTACAGCCAGGGGGTATGGCTACACCTTC. Translated: CASSLGTARGYGYTF.

The V gene is TRBV7-3, the J gene TRBJ1-1; D unresolved. V dropped 6 bases and J dropped 2 bases, with 10 bases sitting between them. CDR1 SGHTA and CDR2 FQGTGA come from the germline V gene. The CDR3 length is 13 residues. The CDR3 DNA reads TGTGCCAGCAGGACGGGGAGAAACACTGAAGCTTTCTTT. This gives the protein CASRTGRNTEAFF.